Shown below are 20 T cell receptor beta chains from a single sample sequenced in a study of T cells in Graves' hyperthyroidism and ophthalmopathy. What was amplified from RNA transcripts were TCR beta CDR3 regions. With the HTBI primer set, the TCR CDR3 went through a first round of RT-PCR. TCRdb called the multiplex PCR reads again in MiXCR, with one record for every CDR3 protein. The sample has about 640,000 distinct CDR3 sequences; around 21% are singletons. The sequenced sample consisted of blood. The receptor set was obtained from a young man with Graves' ophthalmopathy.

V usage is TRBV18 and J usage is TRBJ2-5; 10 bases fit TRBD1. The CDR3 covers 15 residues. The V and J ends lost 3 bases and 2 bases, in that order; junction bases with no gene match: 3. CDR1 is KGHSH and CDR2 is LQKENI in the germline V gene. The CDR3 spells CASSPPGQGQETQYF. As DNA, the CDR3 is TGTGCCAGCTCACCGCCGGGACAGGGGCAAGAGACCCAGTACTTC.

Only a few counts were recorded for this clonotype. V usage is TRBV27 and J usage is TRBJ1-1, with a weak D call TRBD1 (5 bases). The ends were cut back, 3 bases at V and 4 bases at J, with 12 bases in the middle. Germline CDR1 MNHEY, CDR2 SMNVEV (reference sequence). The length of the CDR3 is 14 residues. As DNA, the CDR3 is TGTGCCAGCAGTTTTAGGTCAGGGAGCACTGAAGCTTTCTTT. Its protein product is CASSFRSGSTEAFF.

The CDR3 sequence: CASSRPGQPSTDTQYF. The CDR3 DNA reads as TGTGCCAGCAGCCGCCCAGGACAGCCATCCACAGATACGCAGTATTTT. J is TRBJ2-3 and V is TRBV12-3 or TRBV12-4, with D perhaps matching TRBD1 (6 bases). CDR3 length: 16 residues. Deletions cut 6 bases from V and 2 bases from J, with 18 bases between.

In this sample, this clonotype turned up many times. This chain connects TRBV3-1 to TRBJ2-5; D unclear. The CDR3 contains 15 residues. From germline, CDR1 is LGHDT and CDR2 YNNKEL (reference sequence). V gave up 2 bases and J gave up 1 base, with 11 bases separating them. The DNA for the CDR3 is TGTGCCAGCAGCCAATCGACCGGGCGCCAAGAGACCCAGTACTTC. Encoded protein: CASSQSTGRQETQYF.

The CDR3 reads CASGIMGSPQETQYF. CDR3 DNA sequence: TGTGCCAGCGGCATTATGGGGAGCCCTCAAGAGACCCAGTACTTC. This chain links TRBV11-2 with TRBJ2-5, with D maybe TRBD2 (5 bases). CDR3 length: 15 amino acids. Looked up from germline, CDR1 is SGHAT and CDR2 is FQNNGV. V shed 8 bases and J shed 2 bases, with 18 bases lying between them.

Remarks on this clonotype: A much larger clone differs from this one at a single base, so this may be a read error. This rearrangement joins TRBV7-9 to TRBJ1-2, with no clear D. Germline CDR1 is SEHNR and CDR2 is FQNEAQ (reference sequence). The CDR3 has 15 residues. V dropped 2 bases and J dropped 0 bases, with 10 bases sitting between them. The CDR3 coding sequence is TGTGCCAGCAGCTTATGGGTTAGGGCTAACTATGGCTACACCTTC. Protein sequence: CASSLWVRANYGYTF.

The chain is built from TRBV29-1 and TRBJ1-5; TRBD1 might be the D (6 bases). The CDR3 has 15 amino acids. With 4 bases removed from V and 3 bases from J, the gap between germline ends came to 16 bases. Germline assignment: CDR1 SQVTM and CDR2 ANQGSEA. The CDR3 sequence is CSVAKVSGANQPQHF. CDR3 DNA: TGCAGCGTTGCCAAGGTTTCAGGGGCCAATCAGCCCCAGCATTTT.

This clonotype was detected only a few times. The chain is built from TRBV12-3 or TRBV12-4 and TRBJ2-3, with D uncertain. V lost 2 bases to trimming and J lost 0 bases, with 18 bases between them. CDR3 length: 18 residues. CDR3 sequence (DNA): TGTGCCAGCAGTTTATTCCCCCCATCAGCGCCTAGCACAGATACGCAGTATTTT. This sequence encodes CASSLFPPSAPSTDTQYF.

This clonotype was picked up a small number of times. The chain uses TRBV6-2 or TRBV6-3 and TRBJ1-1, with 8 bases identical to TRBD1. This CDR3 region has 15 residues. Per germline, CDR1 MNHEY and CDR2 SVGEGT. V trimming: 6 bases; J trimming: 1 base; junction bases outside the gene matches: 7. The CDR3 bases are TGTGCCAGCAGAAACAGGGGGAGAGGGAACACTGAAGCTTTCTTT. This encodes CASRNRGRGNTEAFF.

This rearrangement joins TRBV6-2 or TRBV6-3 to TRBJ2-2; 9 bases line up with TRBD2. This CDR3 region has 17 residues. Per the germline V gene, CDR1 is MNHEY and CDR2 is SVGEGT. V lost 4 bases to trimming and J lost 0 bases; unmatched junction nucleotides: 6. The CDR3 nucleotides read TGTGCCAGCAGTTCCCCTAGCGGGGCACCGAACACCGGGGAGCTGTTTTTT. Residues: CASSSPSGAPNTGELFF.

The chain employs TRBV4-1 and TRBJ2-7; 7 nucleotides line up with TRBD2. After removal of 3 bases from V and 6 bases from J, the junction contained 5 bases not matched to a gene. CDR1 and CDR2 (germline): MGHRA, YSYEKL. This CDR3 contains 13 residues. CDR3: CASSQEAGIEQYF. The CDR3 region has the DNA TGCGCCAGCAGCCAGGAAGCGGGAATCGAGCAGTACTTC.

This clonotype was recorded many times. The chain employs TRBV18 and TRBJ1-5; D might be TRBD1 (5 bases). In germline, CDR1 is KGHSH, CDR2 LQKENI. This CDR3 spans 14 amino acids. V lost 3 bases to trimming and J lost 0 bases, with 6 bases between them. CDR3 sequence: CASSPQGSNQPQHF. In DNA, the CDR3 is TGTGCCAGCTCACCCCAGGGTAGCAATCAGCCCCAGCATTTT. Combining the CDR3 with reference TRBV18 and TRBJ1-5 gives the whole variable domain NAGVMQNPRHLVRRRGQEARLRCSPMKGHSHVYWYRQLPEEGLKFMVYLQKENIIDESGMPKERFSAEFPKEGPSILRIQQVVRGDSAAYFCASSPQGSNQPQHFGDGTRLSIL.

The V gene is TRBV20-1, the J gene TRBJ2-1; 9 positions agree with TRBD2. V shed 0 bases and J 0 bases; nucleotides not matched to a gene: 9. CDR1 is DFQATT, CDR2 SNEGSKA, per germline (reference sequence). The CDR3 has 18 residues. As DNA, the CDR3 is TGCAGTGCTAGAGAGCCTAGCGGGACCTGGTACTCCTACAATGAGCAGTTCTTC. It translates to CSAREPSGTWYSYNEQFF.

The V gene is TRBV2, the J gene TRBJ2-1; D gene ambiguous. The CDR3 totals 14 residues. V was trimmed by 0 bases and J by 12 bases, leaving 15 bases between them. Germline V gene lookup returns CDR1 SNHLY and CDR2 FYNNEI. The CDR3: CASSEALSGFGQFF. The CDR3 coding sequence is TGTGCCAGCAGTGAAGCGCTTTCCGGTTTCGGGCAGTTCTTC.

This chain links TRBV6-6 with TRBJ2-7; TRBD2 matches 10 bases. Unmatched junction bases numbered 11, after V lost 0 bases and J lost 0 bases. The CDR3 runs 19 residues. CDR1 is MNHNY and CDR2 is SVGAGI in the germline V gene (reference sequence). The CDR3 is CASSYSSQVAGGLSYEQYF. In DNA form, the CDR3 reads TGTGCCAGCAGTTACTCTTCTCAAGTAGCGGGAGGTCTCTCCTACGAGCAGTACTTC.

V gene TRBV18 combines with J gene TRBJ1-5, with TRBD1 identical over 7 bases. V lost 6 bases, J lost 9 bases, and 11 bases stayed unmatched. This CDR3 region has 14 residues. Germline CDR1 and CDR2: KGHSH and LQKENI. CDR3 DNA sequence: TGTGCCAGCTCTCAAAACAGGGGATCTTCGCCCCAGCATTTT. Encoded protein: CASSQNRGSSPQHF.

This clonotype has a count of ten or more. The J gene is TRBJ1-1, the V gene TRBV11-2; 8 nucleotides agree with TRBD1. Germline V gene lookup returns CDR1 SGHAT and CDR2 FQNNGV. The CDR3 runs to 14 residues. V was pared by 5 bases and J by 3 bases, with 5 bases of the junction left unmatched. DNA for the CDR3: TGTGCCAGCAGCCTATACAGGGGGGACACTGAAGCTTTCTTT. Translating gives CASSLYRGDTEAFF.

The rearrangement joins TRBV9 to TRBJ1-6; 10 nucleotides agree with TRBD1. The CDR3 spans 15 residues. Germline lookup yields CDR1 SGDLS and CDR2 YYNGEE. V shed 2 bases, J shed 8 bases, and the junction held 4 bases outside the gene matches. The CDR3 nucleotides read TGTGCCAGCAGCGTCGGTGGGACAGGGGATTCACCCCTCCACTTT. This codes for CASSVGGTGDSPLHF.

This clonotype occurred once. This may stem from a read error, because a much larger clone lies one nucleotide away. Without the conserved terminal phenylalanine or tryptophan, this CDR3 likely stems from a read error. The genes are TRBV5-6 and TRBJ1-2; D gene unclear. The germline gives CDR1 SGHDT, CDR2 YYEEEE. V lost 0 bases and J 3 bases, leaving 9 bases between the germline ends. The CDR3 is made up of 14 amino acids. The CDR3 region is CASSLVWTDYGYTL. In DNA, the CDR3 is TGTGCCAGCAGCTTGGTTTGGACGGACTATGGCTACACCCTC.

The rearrangement uses TRBV4-2 and TRBJ2-3; 10 bases fit TRBD2. The CDR3 has 15 amino acids. The V and J ends lost 1 base and 5 bases, in that order; junction bases with no gene match: 3. Germline V gene sequence: CDR1 LGHNA, CDR2 YNFKEQ. DNA of the CDR3: TGTGCCAGCAGCCAAGTGGGGACTAGCGTAGATACGCAGTATTTT. This codes for CASSQVGTSVDTQYF.